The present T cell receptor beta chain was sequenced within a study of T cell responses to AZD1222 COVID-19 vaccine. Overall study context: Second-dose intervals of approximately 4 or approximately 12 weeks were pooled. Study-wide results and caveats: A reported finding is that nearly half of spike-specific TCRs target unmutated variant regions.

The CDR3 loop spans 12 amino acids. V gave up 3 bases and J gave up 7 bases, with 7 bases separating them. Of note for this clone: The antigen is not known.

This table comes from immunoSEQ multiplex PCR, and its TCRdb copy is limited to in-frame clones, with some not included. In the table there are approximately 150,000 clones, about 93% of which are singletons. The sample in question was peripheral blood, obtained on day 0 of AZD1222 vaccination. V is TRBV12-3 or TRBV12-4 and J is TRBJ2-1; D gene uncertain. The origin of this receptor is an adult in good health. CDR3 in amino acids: CASSFNRNEQFF. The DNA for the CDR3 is TGTGCCAGCAGTTTTAATCGGAATGAGCAGTTCTTC.